Presented here are 29 T cell receptor beta chains from one specimen sequenced in a study of spatial heterogeneity in lung cancer (dated by TCRdb to about 2019). The library was made by 5' RACE. TCRdb lists the instrument as NextSeq 500. The public reads were reprocessed in TCRdb via fastp at Q25 and MiXCR, keeping in-frame beta chains. Under each unique CDR3 protein, matching rows form one entry showing the most common genes and DNA. The sample includes about 29,000 distinct CDR3 sequences, with 7.5% to 9.5% observed a single time. Together, the top ten hold 35% to 40% of the sample. In light of the paper, this sample's time point label describes: sample taken at primary tumor resection. For TCR sequencing, whole RNA was extracted from tumor and nontumor lung tissue, or from cryopreserved PBMC samples, and no cell sorting was done. The input for sequencing was PBMCs, taken at surgery. The receptors shown here come from a female donor with early-stage non-small cell lung cancer.

The chain uses TRBV20-1 and TRBJ1-2; no clear D gene. This CDR3 has 15 residues. Germline loops: CDR1 DFQATT, CDR2 SNEGSKA (reference sequence). With 3 bases removed from V and 4 bases from J, the gap between germline ends came to 18 bases. The CDR3 nucleotides read TGCAGTGCTAGTACCGCGGGAGGCAGAGGCTATGGCTACACCTTC. Translating it yields CSASTAGGRGYGYTF.

This clonotype was observed many times. The chain links TRBV9 to TRBJ1-1; D possibly corresponds to TRBD1 (5 bases). Per the germline V gene, CDR1 is SGDLS and CDR2 is YYNGEE. The CDR3 covers 15 residues. The V end was cut by 4 bases, the J end by 0 bases, with 13 bases between. As DNA, the CDR3 is TGTGCCAGCAGCCCCCGGACAATGTTGAACACTGAAGCTTTCTTT. Translating gives CASSPRTMLNTEAFF.

This clonotype showed up many times. The chain uses TRBV24-1 and TRBJ2-1, with D possibly TRBD2 on 7 matching bases. Trimming pared 6 bases from V and 0 bases from J, leaving 17 bases between. Germline V gives CDR1 KGHDR, CDR2 SFDVKD. This CDR3 contains 17 residues. The CDR3: CATSRSERGHSYNEQFF. CDR3 coding DNA: TGTGCCACCAGTCGTTCCGAGCGGGGACACTCCTACAATGAGCAGTTCTTC.

The table lists this clonotype with many counts. The chain couples TRBV20-1 to TRBJ1-5, with no clear D. The CDR3 consists of 14 residues. Trimming left V 2 bases short and J 5 bases short, with 13 bases between. Germline CDR1 reads DFQATT; CDR2 reads SNEGSKA (reference sequence). As DNA, the CDR3 is TGCAGTGCTAGACGTCCGGCCGGCGATCAGCCCCAGCATTTT. This sequence encodes CSARRPAGDQPQHF.

V usage is TRBV9 and J usage is TRBJ2-7; tentatively, D is TRBD1 (6 bases). Trimming cost V 3 bases and J 5 bases, with 21 bases left between them. Germline V lookup: CDR1 SGDLS, CDR2 YYNGEE. There are 16 residues in the CDR3. This CDR3 is CASSAESTGLIHEQYF. CDR3 DNA: TGTGCCAGCAGCGCCGAATCGACAGGATTAATCCACGAGCAGTACTTC.

This clonotype was counted ten times or more. This sequence joins TRBV29-1 and TRBJ2-5; a weak D match, TRBD2 (6 bases). Germline CDR1 SQVTM, CDR2 ANQGSEA. Trimming removed 2 bases at V and 4 bases at J, with 8 bases between. The CDR3 runs 12 residues. The CDR3 bases are TGCAGCGTTGAAACTAGCATAGAGACCCAGTACTTC. Encoded protein: CSVETSIETQYF.

Many counts were recorded for this clonotype. The V gene is TRBV20-1, the J gene TRBJ2-3; 12 bases fit TRBD2. The CDR3 is made up of 19 amino acids. Unmatched junction bases numbered 10, after V lost 0 bases and J lost 0 bases. Per germline, CDR1 DFQATT and CDR2 SNEGSKA (reference sequence). CDR3 coding DNA: TGCAGTGCTAGAGATCCGAGTCGGACTAGCGGGACTAGCACAGATACGCAGTATTTT. Translating it yields CSARDPSRTSGTSTDTQYF.

The chain has TRBV7-9 and TRBJ1-2, with unresolved D. Germline-derived CDR1 and CDR2 are SEHNR and FQNEAQ (reference sequence). The CDR3 loop spans 13 amino acids. Trimming removed 5 bases at V and 4 bases at J, with 11 bases between. The CDR3 bases are TGTGCCAGCAGCCCCCAATCGGCCTATGGCTACACCTTC. Protein product: CASSPQSAYGYTF.

This clonotype has a count of ten or more. The rearrangement uses TRBV10-2 and TRBJ1-5; D might be TRBD1 (5 bases). CDR3 size: 14 residues. Germline V lookup: CDR1 WSHSY, CDR2 SAAADI. Trimming took 0 bases from V and 2 from J, leaving 5 bases between them. CDR3 sequence: CASSESGGNQPQHF. The CDR3 nucleotides are TGCGCCAGCAGTGAGTCGGGGGGCAATCAGCCCCAGCATTTT.

This clonotype was counted a few times. This sequence joins TRBV28 and TRBJ1-1; TRBD1 might be the D (5 bases). Trimming cost V 6 bases and J 3 bases, with 11 bases left between them. This CDR3 is built from 13 residues. Germline-derived CDR1 and CDR2 are MDHEN and SYDVKM. The CDR3 DNA reads as TGTGCCAGCAGAGAACCGGGGGACACTGAAGCTTTCTTT. This sequence encodes CASREPGDTEAFF. Full variable domain (missing parts from reference TRBV28 and TRBJ1-1): DVKVTQSSRYLVKRTGEKVFLECVQDMDHENMFWYRQDPGLGLRLIYFSYDVKMKEKGDIPEGYSVSREKKERFSLILESASTNQTSMYLCASREPGDTEAFFGQGTRLTVV.

J is TRBJ2-3 and V is TRBV5-1; 8 bases are shared with TRBD1. The CDR3 is 15 amino acids. Germline V gene lookup returns CDR1 SGHRS and CDR2 YFSETQ. After removal of 4 bases from V and 3 bases from J, the junction contained 7 bases not matched to a gene. In nucleotides, the CDR3 is TGCGCCAGCAGCGACAGGGGATTTGTGACAGATACGCAGTATTTT. Translated: CASSDRGFVTDTQYF.

Ten or more counts support this clonotype. V gene TRBV28 combines with J gene TRBJ2-1; 11 bases agree with TRBD2. The CDR3 consists of 16 residues. Germline lookup yields CDR1 MDHEN and CDR2 SYDVKM. The V segment lost 8 bases and the J segment 7 bases; nucleotides outside the gene matches: 13. The CDR3 coding sequence is TGTGCCAGCTCGCCCGGTGGTAGCGGGAGGGGTAATGAGCAGTTCTTC. Translated: CASSPGGSGRGNEQFF.

This clonotype was seen a few times. CDR3 protein: CASIGFKGHNEQFF. CDR3 bases: TGTGCCAGCATAGGTTTCAAAGGCCACAATGAGCAGTTCTTC. The rearrangement joins TRBV28 to TRBJ2-1; D remains unclear. Germline V CDR1 and CDR2: MDHEN, SYDVKM. CDR3 length: 14 amino acids. The V and J ends lost 7 bases and 5 bases respectively, with 15 bases between them.

The chain uses TRBV6-5 and TRBJ2-5; D is possibly TRBD1 (5 bases). V lost 0 bases to trimming and J lost 4 bases, with 12 bases between them. The CDR3 is 15 amino acids. Germline V lookup: CDR1 MNHEY, CDR2 SVGAGI. The CDR3 sequence is CASSYSGHSRETQYF. The CDR3 region has the DNA TGTGCCAGCAGTTACTCGGGGCATAGCAGAGAGACCCAGTACTTC.

This clonotype was detected once. CDR3 sequence reads: CASSFGGQGSEAFF. As DNA, the CDR3 is TGTGCCAGCAGTTTTGGGGGACAGGGATCTGAAGCTTTCTTT. The V and J genes are TRBV27 and TRBJ1-1; 9 bases align to TRBD1. In germline, CDR1 is MNHEY, CDR2 SMNVEV (reference sequence). The length of the CDR3 is 14 residues. V shed 3 bases, J shed 6 bases, and the junction held 5 bases outside the gene matches.

There are a few counts of this clonotype. The chain couples TRBV5-6 to TRBJ1-1; the D is unclear. The CDR3 spans 15 residues. V lost 2 bases to trimming and J lost 0 bases, with 11 bases between them. Germline V CDR1 and CDR2: SGHDT, YYEEEE. The CDR3 region has the DNA TGTGCCAGCAGCTTTAGAGGGTTCGTGAACACTGAAGCTTTCTTT. Residues: CASSFRGFVNTEAFF.

This clonotype was found many times. The chain employs TRBV27 and TRBJ2-3; 9 bases are a match to TRBD1. Germline V lookup: CDR1 MNHEY, CDR2 SMNVEV (reference sequence). This CDR3 spans 15 amino acids. After removal of 6 bases from V and 3 bases from J, the junction contained 7 bases not matched to a gene. Here the CDR3 reads CASSTGQGNTDTQYF. The CDR3 nucleotides are TGTGCCAGCAGCACGGGACAGGGTAATACAGATACGCAGTATTTT.

This clonotype was counted only a few times. This chain joins TRBV12-3 or TRBV12-4 and TRBJ2-2; a weak D match, TRBD2 (6 bases). V was trimmed by 7 bases and J by 5 bases, leaving 17 bases between them. The length of the CDR3 is 15 residues. CDR3 in DNA: TGTGCCAGCACCCCCGGGCGGGCGGGGACCGGGGAGCTGTTTTTT. This translates into CASTPGRAGTGELFF.

The genes are TRBV3-1 and TRBJ1-1, with D possibly being TRBD1 (5 bases). The CDR3 extends over 14 amino acids. V was clipped by 1 base and J by 4 bases, with 10 bases between them. The germline V gene encodes CDR1 LGHDT and CDR2 YNNKEL (reference sequence). The CDR3 spells CASSQAQGVTEAFF. DNA of the CDR3: TGTGCCAGCAGCCAAGCCCAGGGAGTCACTGAAGCTTTCTTT.

This clonotype has a count of ten or more. The chain is built from TRBV10-3 and TRBJ2-7, with TRBD2 identical over 8 bases. The CDR3 covers 14 residues. CDR1 and CDR2 from the germline V gene are ENHRY and SYGVKD. V was clipped by 4 bases and J by 2 bases; unmatched bases: 4. Written as DNA, the CDR3 is TGTGCCATCAGTGTTGGGACTAGTACCTACGAGCAGTACTTC. It specifies CAISVGTSTYEQYF.

V and J are TRBV7-3 and TRBJ2-1, with D possibly called TRBD1 or TRBD2 (5 bases each). CDR3 length equals 15 residues. Per the germline V gene, CDR1 is SGHTA and CDR2 is FQGTGA. Trimming cost V 6 bases and J 7 bases, with 19 bases left between them. CDR3 DNA sequence: TGTGCCAGCAGTTCTACCGGGACGGTAAATAATGAGCAGTTCTTC. The encoded protein is CASSSTGTVNNEQFF.

This clonotype was seen many times. This chain joins TRBV2 and TRBJ2-7, with 9 bases aligning to TRBD2. Trimming at V came to 7 bases and at J to 6 bases, leaving 10 bases not matched to a gene. The CDR3 is 14 amino acids. From germline, CDR1 is SNHLY and CDR2 FYNNEI. CDR3: CASKSLAGAPEQYF. DNA for the CDR3: TGTGCCAGCAAATCTTTAGCGGGAGCCCCCGAGCAGTACTTC. Filled out from reference TRBV2 and TRBJ2-7, the complete variable domain reads EPEVTQTPSHQVTQMGQEVILRCVPISNHLYFYWYRQILGQKVEFLVSFYNNEISEKSEIFDDQFSVERPDGSNFTLKIRSTKLEDSAMYFCASKSLAGAPEQYFGPGTRLTVT.

On this clonotype: A single base separates this from a much larger clone, so it may be a read error. J is TRBJ2-7 and V is TRBV6-6; perhaps TRBD1 as D (6 bases). The CDR3 loop spans 14 amino acids. Germline V gene sequence: CDR1 MNHNY, CDR2 SVGAGI (reference sequence). CDR3 region: CVSQLATGFYEQYF. CDR3 bases: TGTGTCAGCCAACTCGCGACAGGCTTCTACGAGCAGTACTTC.

This clonotype was counted many times. The gene calls are TRBV11-1 and TRBJ2-7; D unclear. V lost 5 bases to trimming and J lost 4 bases, with 12 bases between them. The V gene's germline CDR1 is SGHAT and CDR2 FQDESV (reference sequence). The CDR3 sequence is 13 residues long. CDR3 region: CASSKDPEYEQYV. The CDR3 bases are TGTGCCAGCAGCAAGGACCCTGAATACGAGCAGTACGTC.

The gene calls are TRBV6-5 and TRBJ1-1; no reliable D call. V gave up 2 bases and J gave up 9 bases, with 13 bases separating them. CDR1 and CDR2 (germline): MNHEY, SVGAGI. The CDR3 contains 13 residues. The chain's CDR3 is CASSYRLEGKAFF. The CDR3 DNA is TGTGCCAGCAGTTACCGATTGGAGGGAAAAGCTTTCTTT.

In the case of this clonotype: A much larger clone lies one base from this, so it may be a read error. This rearrangement joins TRBV5-1 to TRBJ2-3; 8 bases are a match to TRBD2. The CDR3 is made up of 13 amino acids. Germline trimming cut 7 bases from V and 2 bases from J; bases unmatched to any gene: 3. Germline lookup yields CDR1 SGHRS and CDR2 YFSETQ. The CDR3 nucleotides are TGCGCCAGCCAGCGGGAGCCCACAGATACGCAGTATTTT. Amino acid sequence: CASQREPTDTQYF.

This clonotype was counted between two and nine times. CDR3 loop: CASSLRRDTEAFF. CDR3 sequence (DNA): TGTGCCAGCAGCCTACGCAGAGACACTGAAGCTTTCTTT. The V and J genes are TRBV11-2 and TRBJ1-1; D gene ambiguous. CDR3 length: 13 amino acids. Trimming took off 5 bases at V and 3 bases at J, with 10 bases between the two ends. CDR1 SGHAT and CDR2 FQNNGV come from the germline V gene.

This clonotype was seen at least ten times. The rearrangement joins TRBV11-2 to TRBJ2-1; 8 bases are shared with TRBD2. The CDR3 is 12 amino acids. CDR1 and CDR2 (germline): SGHAT, FQNNGV. The J segment lost 15 bases and the V segment lost 5 bases, leaving 9 bases of the junction unmatched. The chain's CDR3 is CASSLLGTRLFF. The CDR3 nucleotides read TGTGCCAGCAGCCTACTAGGGACTAGGCTGTTCTTC.

This clonotype was detected a few times. CDR3 in DNA: TGTGCCAGCTGGAGCCGAATATACGAGCAGTACTTC. Translation gives CASWSRIYEQYF. V and J are TRBV28 and TRBJ2-7; D is unresolved. V was pared by 8 bases and J by 4 bases, with 12 bases between. The germline CDR1 and CDR2 sequences are MDHEN and SYDVKM. This CDR3 region has 12 residues.